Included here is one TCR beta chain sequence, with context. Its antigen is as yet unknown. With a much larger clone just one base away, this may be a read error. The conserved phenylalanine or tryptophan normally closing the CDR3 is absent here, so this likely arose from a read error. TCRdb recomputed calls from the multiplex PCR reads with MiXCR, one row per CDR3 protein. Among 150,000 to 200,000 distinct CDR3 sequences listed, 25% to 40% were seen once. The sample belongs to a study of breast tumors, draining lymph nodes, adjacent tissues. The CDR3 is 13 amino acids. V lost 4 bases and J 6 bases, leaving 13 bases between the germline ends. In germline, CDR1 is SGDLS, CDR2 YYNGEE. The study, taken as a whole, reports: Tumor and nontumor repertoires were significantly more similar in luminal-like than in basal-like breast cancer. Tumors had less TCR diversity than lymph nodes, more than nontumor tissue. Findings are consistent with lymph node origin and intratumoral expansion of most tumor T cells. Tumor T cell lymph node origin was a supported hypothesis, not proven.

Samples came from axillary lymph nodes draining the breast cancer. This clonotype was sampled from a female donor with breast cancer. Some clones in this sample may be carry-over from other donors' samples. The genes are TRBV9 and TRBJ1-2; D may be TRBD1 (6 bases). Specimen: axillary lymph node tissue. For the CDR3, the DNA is TGTGCCAGCAGCTTGGGGAACAGGGATGGCTACACCTCC. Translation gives CASSLGNRDGYTS.